The rows below give T cell receptor beta chains drawn from one sample of a study of blood T cell repertoires in COVID-19. TCRdb's copy holds only in-frame clones and misses some; the assay was immunoSEQ multiplex PCR. This table has 150,000 or so clones, over 70% appearing once. The sequenced sample consisted of PBMCs or T cells enriched from blood (not recorded which). These receptors were taken from a man between 65 and 80 years old who had been exposed to COVID-19. Each CDR3 is given with its conserved first and last residue. Fields, in order: V gene, clone size, J gene, CDR3 length, D gene, CDR3 DNA, CDR3 protein. The D gene is left open where the match is weak. Rows may omit the clone size; those that give it use once, few, many or a size class.

TRBV9	.	TRBJ1-1	16	TRBD1	TGTGCCAGCAGCCCGCGGACAGGTGGGTCCCACACTGAAGCTTTCTTT	CASSPRTGGSHTEAFF
TRBV12-3/TRBV12-4	.	TRBJ2-1	12	.	TGTGCCAGCATGCAGGGATCGGATGAGCAGTTCTTC	CASMQGSDEQFF
TRBV10-3	.	TRBJ1-1	16	.	TGTGCCGCTCAGGCCGTGGGGGGGGCTTGGGGCACTGAAGCTTTCTTT	CAAQAVGGAWGTEAFF
TRBV7-2	.	TRBJ2-3	16	TRBD2	TGTGCCAGCAGCTTAGCGGGAGGGCCTCGGACAGATACGCAGTATTTT	CASSLAGGPRTDTQYF
TRBV7-2	.	TRBJ1-1	13	.	TGTGCCAGCAGCCAGGCGAACCCGGTGTCCGCTTTCTTT	CASSQANPVSAFF
TRBV15	few	TRBJ1-2	15	.	TGTGCCACCAGCAGAGAGGGGATGGGAGGTGGAGGCTACACCTTC	CATSREGMGGGGYTF
TRBV3-1/TRBV3-2	once	TRBJ2-1	17	TRBD1	TGTGCCAGCAGCCAAGATCAGGTAGTACAGGGGGCGCGGGAGCAGTTCTTC	CASSQDQVVQGAREQFF
TRBV5-5	.	TRBJ2-7	12	.	TGTGCCAGCAGCTTGTACAGGGCGCAGCAGTACTTC	CASSLYRAQQYF
TRBV28	few	TRBJ1-1	14	.	TGTGCCAGCTCGCCGGGGACAAGTAACACTGAAGCTTTCTTT	CASSPGTSNTEAFF
TRBV7-2	once	TRBJ1-2	14	TRBD1	TGTGCCGCTACGGGACAGATAAACGTTGGTGGCTACACCTTC	CAATGQINVGGYTF
TRBV6-5	.	TRBJ2-7	12	TRBD2	TGTGCCAGCAGTCACGCGGGGGGCGAGCAGTACTTC	CASSHAGGEQYF
TRBV19	.	TRBJ2-5	12	.	TGTGCCAGTAGTATAGATTCGGAGACCCAGTACTTC	CASSIDSETQYF
TRBV4-3	once	TRBJ2-6	15	TRBD2	TGCGCCAGCAGCCCGGGGGGGACTGGGGCCAACGTCCTGACTTTC	CASSPGGTGANVLTF
TRBV28	few	TRBJ2-1	17	TRBD2	TGTGCCAGCAGTTCGCGGGCCCGGAGCGGGACTATCAATGAGCAGTTCTTC	CASSSRARSGTINEQFF
TRBV10-2	.	TRBJ1-2	13	.	TGCGCCAGCAGTGCTACCGAGGGGGTAGGCTACACCTTC	CASSATEGVGYTF
TRBV28	.	TRBJ1-2	11	.	TGTGCCACCCGCGGGGTCTATGGCTACACCTTC	CATRGVYGYTF
TRBV3-1/TRBV3-2	once	TRBJ1-2	14	.	TGTGCCAGCAGCTCTTCGACAGGAAACTATGGCTACACCTTC	CASSSSTGNYGYTF